Included here is one T cell receptor (beta chain) sequence, with context. At the DNA level, this CDR3 is encoded by other sequences in the same sample as well. This entry is derived from a study of blood T cell repertoires in COVID-19. Study summary: PBMCs, B-cell-depleted T cells, or T cells were the source of the cDNA or gDNA that made up the material.

The authors' processing: Reference gene primer amplification gave nucleated cell count estimates. TCRdb keeps only in-frame clones here, not all; method: immunoSEQ multiplex PCR. The D gene and trimming were derived from the DNA, and the V and J assignments and clone size from that table. The sample consists of around 300,000 clones, 88% of them appearing once. Germline CDR1 reads MNHEY; CDR2 reads SVGAGI. Trimming shortened V by 2 bases and J by 2 bases, and 6 bases separated the two germline ends. The length of the CDR3 is 13 residues. V gene TRBV6-5 combines with J gene TRBJ1-2, with D unresolved. This TCR was sampled from a man younger than 30 with active or convalescent COVID-19. Material: peripheral blood. The CDR3 nucleotides are TGTGCCAGCAGTTACGCGGCCAACTATGGCTACACCTTC. Protein: CASSYAANYGYTF.